The 20 T cell receptor beta chains in this list originate from one sample, sequenced in a study of regulatory T cells in long-lasting Graves disease. Time point denoted: newly diagnosed GD, antithyroid drugs for less than 3 months. Following extraction of RNA from PBMCs, that RNA was used to make the TCR library. Sequencing libraries for TCR beta were prepared with iRepertoire HTBI primers and Arm-PCR of CDR3 regions. TCRdb re-called the multiplex PCR reads through MiXCR, storing one row per CDR3 protein. The sample shows about 400,000 distinct CDR3 sequences, approximately 16% of them seen only once. The same data also went into a second study, on T cells in Graves' hyperthyroidism and ophthalmopathy.

The sequenced sample was peripheral blood mononuclear cells (PBMCs), obtained at new diagnosis, from a patient treated with antithyroid drugs. Every receptor here comes from a woman aged 40 to 50 with Graves disease.

This clonotype was picked up a small number of times. This may be a read error, as it is one base from a much larger clone. V usage is TRBV6-1 and J usage is TRBJ2-7, with 12 bases that match TRBD2. Per the germline V gene, CDR1 is MNHNS and CDR2 is SASEGT. The CDR3 runs to 15 residues. V lost 4 bases and J lost 2; bases outside the gene matches: 3. The CDR3 nucleotides are TGTGCCAGCAGTGCGACTAGCGGGAGCCCCTACGAGCAGTACTTC. Amino acids: CASSATSGSPYEQYF.

This clonotype was found many times. The chain combines TRBV12-3 or TRBV12-4 with TRBJ1-2; D might be TRBD1 (6 bases). V was trimmed by 3 bases and J by 2 bases, leaving 16 bases between them. This CDR3 contains 16 residues. The CDR3 coding sequence is TGTGCCAGCAGTTTTGCCCCCGGGGGCAGGAACTATGGCTACACCTTC. It is translated as CASSFAPGGRNYGYTF.

Comment on this clonotype: A much larger clone differs by one base, so this may be a read error. The rearrangement uses TRBV6-5 and TRBJ1-5; D ambiguous. Germline lookup yields CDR1 MNHEY and CDR2 SVGAGI. The CDR3 is 15 amino acids. The CDR3 coding sequence is TGTCCCAGCAGTTACTCGCGGCAGATCAATCAGCCCCAGCATTTT. Its protein product is CPSSYSRQINQPQHF.

As for this clonotype: A much larger clone differs by one base, so this may be a read error. This chain links TRBV10-3 with TRBJ2-1, with D tentatively TRBD2 (7 bases). Trimming took off 6 bases at V and 0 bases at J, with 18 bases between the two ends. The CDR3 contains 17 residues. Germline-derived CDR1 and CDR2 are ENHRY and SYGVKD. The CDR3: CAISLEGGANSYNEQFF. For the CDR3, the DNA is TGTGCCATCAGCTTAGAAGGGGGGGCTAACTCCTACAATGAGCAGTTCTTC.

This clonotype was found many times. The rearrangement joins TRBV7-2 to TRBJ2-7, with 7 bases matching TRBD2. This CDR3 has 16 residues. J lost 2 bases, V lost 4 bases, and 11 bases had no gene match. The V gene's germline CDR1 is SGHTA and CDR2 FQGNSA. The CDR3 sequence is CASSSVGGDGTYEQYF. The DNA for the CDR3 is TGTGCCAGCAGCTCAGTGGGAGGGGATGGGACCTACGAGCAGTACTTC.

Ten or more counts support this clonotype. This rearrangement joins TRBV6-2 or TRBV6-3 to TRBJ2-1; D is unclear. The V end lost 7 bases, the J end lost 8 bases, and 12 bases lay between the germline ends. The CDR3 contains 12 residues. Germline CDR1 and CDR2: MNHEY and SVGEGT. CDR3 in DNA: TGTGCCAGCACCCTAGACCGGGATGAGCAGTTCTTC. Protein product: CASTLDRDEQFF.

In its sample, this clonotype was seen many times. The chain employs TRBV5-1 and TRBJ2-7; either TRBD1 or TRBD2 may supply D (5 bases each). Between the trimmed V and J ends, which lost 1 base and 1 base, there was a span of 12 bases. The CDR3 covers 15 residues. The V gene's germline CDR1 is SGHRS and CDR2 YFSETQ. Here the CDR3 DNA reads TGCGCCAGCAGCTTGTGGTGGGGGAGTTCCTACGAGCAGTACTTC. Translated, it gives CASSLWWGSSYEQYF.

This clonotype is labeled as medium-sized. The V and J genes are TRBV2 and TRBJ1-1; perhaps TRBD1 as D (6 bases). Germline values: CDR1 SNHLY, CDR2 FYNNEI. The CDR3 has 15 amino acids. Trimming shortened V by 5 bases and J by 3 bases, and 16 bases separated the two germline ends. The chain's CDR3 is CASSIATPGDTEAFF. DNA for the CDR3: TGTGCCAGCAGTATAGCGACCCCAGGGGACACTGAAGCTTTCTTT.

This clonotype has a handful of counts. The gene calls are TRBV30 and TRBJ2-3, with 9 bases fitting TRBD1. This CDR3 spans 15 amino acids. Germline CDR1 GTSNPN, CDR2 SVGIG (reference sequence). V gave up 1 base and J gave up 3 bases; unmatched junction bases: 5. The CDR3 is CAWSEYGTGTDTQYF. The DNA for the CDR3 is TGTGCCTGGAGTGAGTATGGGACAGGGACAGATACGCAGTATTTT.

This clonotype occurred many times. The gene calls are TRBV25-1 and TRBJ1-6, with D possibly TRBD1 on 5 matching bases. From germline, CDR1 is MGHDK and CDR2 SYGVNS. Between the trimmed V and J ends, which lost 0 bases and 13 bases, there was a span of 25 bases. CDR3 length equals 18 residues. The CDR3 DNA is TGTGCCAGCAGTGAATATTTCTCCTCGGGACCGCTGGCCTCGCCCCTCCACTTT. Amino acids: CASSEYFSSGPLASPLHF.

This chain links TRBV20-1 with TRBJ2-7; D is possibly TRBD2 (6 bases). This CDR3 has 15 amino acids. Germline V gene lookup returns CDR1 DFQATT and CDR2 SNEGSKA (reference sequence). Trimming removed 0 bases at V and 4 bases at J, with 16 bases between. The CDR3: CSARDGLAAKYEQYF. The CDR3, as DNA: TGCAGTGCTAGAGATGGGTTAGCGGCAAAATACGAGCAGTACTTC.

This clonotype has a count of ten or more. This chain joins TRBV7-6 and TRBJ2-1; 8 bases are a match to TRBD2. The CDR3 sequence is 17 residues long. The V gene end was trimmed by 3 bases and the J gene end by 10 bases; junction bases not matched to a gene: 17. Germline CDR1 SGHVS, CDR2 FNYEAQ. CDR3 residues: CASSFGAAGAELGEQFF. CDR3 DNA sequence: TGTGCCAGCAGCTTCGGGGCAGCGGGAGCAGAGTTGGGGGAGCAGTTCTTC.

The chain combines TRBV5-1 with TRBJ2-1; 10 bases match TRBD2. The junction had 9 bases not matched to a gene; V was cut back by 4 bases and J by 2 bases. Germline V gene lookup returns CDR1 SGHRS and CDR2 YFSETQ. The CDR3 has 17 amino acids. The CDR3 DNA follows: TGCGCCAGCAGCCCCGAGACCGGACTAGCGGCCTACAATGAGCAGTTCTTC. The encoded protein is CASSPETGLAAYNEQFF.

V is TRBV30 and J is TRBJ2-1, with 12 bases lining up with TRBD2. The CDR3 extends over 18 amino acids. The V gene's germline CDR1 is GTSNPN and CDR2 SVGIG (reference sequence). The V gene end was trimmed by 4 bases and the J gene end by 8 bases; junction bases not matched to a gene: 18. CDR3 DNA sequence: TGTGCCTGGACCCTCTCTTCTGCCGACCTAGCGGGGGGGTATGAGCAGTTCTTC. Translation gives CAWTLSSADLAGGYEQFF.

This clonotype has ten or more counts. The chain uses TRBV7-9 and TRBJ1-1; 9 nucleotides line up with TRBD1. V was pared by 5 bases and J by 11 bases, with 9 bases of the junction left unmatched. Per germline, CDR1 SEHNR and CDR2 FQNEAQ (reference sequence). The CDR3 contains 13 residues. CDR3 loop: CASSPRTGELAFF. The CDR3 bases are TGTGCCAGCAGCCCCAGGACAGGGGAATTGGCTTTCTTT.

This clonotype was counted at least ten times. The chain has TRBV6-1 and TRBJ2-5; 7 nucleotides line up with TRBD1. Germline-derived CDR1 and CDR2 are MNHNS and SASEGT. Losses at the gene ends were 1 base for V and 7 bases for J; bases not matched to a gene: 9. This CDR3 has 15 amino acids. DNA of the CDR3: TGTGCCAGCAGTGAAGGGGGACAGACTCTCGGGACCCAGTACTTC. Translating it yields CASSEGGQTLGTQYF.

This chain connects TRBV20-1 to TRBJ2-3, with 7 bases identical to TRBD2. After removal of 3 bases from V and 2 bases from J, the junction contained 8 bases not matched to a gene. The V gene's germline CDR1 is DFQATT and CDR2 SNEGSKA (reference sequence). This CDR3 spans 15 amino acids. CDR3 in amino acids: CSASFSGLNTDTQYF. For the CDR3, the DNA is TGCAGTGCTAGTTTTAGCGGGCTTAACACAGATACGCAGTATTTT.

This clonotype appeared many times. J is TRBJ2-1 and V is TRBV20-1; TRBD2 matches at 7 bases. After removal of 1 base from V and 7 bases from J, the junction contained 7 bases not matched to a gene. The germline V gene has CDR1 DFQATT and CDR2 SNEGSKA (reference sequence). The CDR3 runs 14 residues. The chain's CDR3 is CSARASGIGNEQFF. Written as DNA, the CDR3 is TGCAGTGCTAGAGCCAGCGGGATCGGGAATGAGCAGTTCTTC.

This clonotype was counted ten times or more. The rearrangement links TRBV28 to TRBJ2-3, with D hard to call. Germline V lookup: CDR1 MDHEN, CDR2 SYDVKM. V shed 5 bases and J shed 3 bases, with 6 bases lying between them. The CDR3 spans 12 residues. In nucleotides, the CDR3 is TGTGCCAGCAGTGAGACAACAGATACGCAGTATTTT. Protein sequence: CASSETTDTQYF.

This clonotype appeared many times. The chain combines TRBV11-2 with TRBJ2-3; D ambiguous. CDR3 size: 11 residues. Germline V gene sequence: CDR1 SGHAT, CDR2 FQNNGV. Trimming stripped 8 bases from V and 7 bases from J, with 10 bases between. CDR3 in amino acids: CASGLVNTQYF. The DNA for the CDR3 is TGTGCCAGCGGATTAGTGAATACGCAGTATTTT.